This T cell receptor beta chain was sequenced for a study of CD8+CD57+ T cells in acquired aplastic anemia. The patients chosen for sequencing had shown expansion of CD8+CD57+ cells (detected by flow cytometry). The CDR3 has 13 residues. Germline lookup yields CDR1 MNHNS and CDR2 SASEGT. Trimming cost V 9 bases and J 2 bases, with 14 bases left between them. This clonotype was recorded at least ten times. Genomic DNA served as template for TCR beta VDJ and CDR3 profiling. TCRdb reprocessed the reads via MiXCR and lists one record per CDR3 protein. The sample yields about 170,000 distinct CDR3 sequences, 47% seen once.

Sequencing used sorted CD4+, CD8+, or CD8+CD57+ T cells (not recorded which) from PBMCs. The chain has TRBV6-1 and TRBJ2-7; D may be TRBD1 (6 bases). This TCR was sampled from a human donor with aplastic anemia. The CDR3 sequence: CASSLQGTYEQYF. The CDR3, as DNA: TGTGCCAGTTCGTTACAGGGAACCTACGAGCAGTACTTC.